The 3 T cell receptor beta chains given below trace back to one sample, sequenced in a study of human T cells and chemical hapten exposure. The sample's time point: patch test 2, 6 weeks after DPC sensitization. Specified treatment: therapeutic diphenylcyclopropenone sensitization with weekly scalp DPC. TCRdb reprocessed the RACE reads with MiXCR, giving one entry per CDR3 protein. The table includes about 84,000 distinct CDR3 sequences, more than 9% detected once. The input for sequencing was whole blood, taken in connection with sensitization to the hapten diphenylcyclopropenone (DPC). All receptors come from a woman aged 50 to 60 with alopecia areata. Some clones in this sample may be carry-over from other donors' samples.

This clonotype was recorded at least ten times. This likely comes from a read error, as the CDR3 has no conserved phenylalanine or tryptophan at its end. This rearrangement joins TRBV28 to TRBJ1-6; D remains unclear. CDR3 length equals 14 residues. Germline assignment: CDR1 MDHEN and CDR2 SYDVKM. The ends were cut back, 4 bases at V and 6 bases at J, with 10 bases in the middle. CDR3: CASSSEGGNSPLHL. In nucleotides, the CDR3 is TGTGCCAGCAGTTCAGAGGGTGGTAATTCACCCCTCCACTTG.

This clonotype appeared a few times. The chain couples TRBV7-9 to TRBJ2-1, with 13 positions matching TRBD2. The CDR3 is 16 residues long. Per the germline V gene, CDR1 is SEHNR and CDR2 is FQNEAQ (reference sequence). Trimming removed 4 bases from V and 15 bases from J; junction bases left unmatched: 15. The CDR3 loop is CASSSAPGTSGKMTFF. The CDR3 nucleotides are TGTGCCAGCAGCTCAGCCCCCGGGACTAGCGGGAAAATGACGTTCTTC.

This clonotype appeared many times. The V and J genes are TRBV20-1 and TRBJ1-6, with D possibly being TRBD1 (5 bases). V was clipped by 6 bases and J by 9 bases, with 18 bases between them. CDR3 length: 14 amino acids. Germline V gene sequence: CDR1 DFQATT, CDR2 SNEGSKA (reference sequence). The CDR3: CSARSGREGSPLHF. CDR3 nucleotide sequence: TGCAGTGCGCGATCGGGACGGGAGGGTTCACCCCTCCACTTT.